A single T cell receptor beta chain is shown here with its context. This entry is derived from a study of blood T cell repertoires in COVID-19. Background on the study: Acute and convalescent COVID-19 samples came from the United States, Italy and Spain. The cDNA or gDNA used as material had been derived from T cells, B-cell-depleted T cells, or PBMCs.

V dropped 2 bases and J dropped 6 bases, with 10 bases sitting between them. The CDR3 contains 14 residues. Per the germline V gene, CDR1 is LGHDT and CDR2 is YNNKEL (reference sequence). In the original processing: How many nucleated cells were present was estimated from reference gene primer amplification. Clones were read by immunoSEQ multiplex PCR, and TCRdb kept only the in-frame ones, dropping some. V and J calls and clone size follow that table, whereas D and trimming were derived from the DNA. The sample shows tens of thousands of clones, more than 80% of them seen only once. V usage is TRBV3-1 (or the pseudogene TRBV3-2) and J usage is TRBJ1-4; possibly TRBD1 for D (5 bases). Sequenced input: peripheral blood. This TCR derives from a man aged 25-45 years with acute or convalescent COVID-19. CDR3 DNA: TGTGCCAGCAGCCAAAGGGGTTCCGATGAAAAACTGTTTTTT. Residues: CASSQRGSDEKLFF.